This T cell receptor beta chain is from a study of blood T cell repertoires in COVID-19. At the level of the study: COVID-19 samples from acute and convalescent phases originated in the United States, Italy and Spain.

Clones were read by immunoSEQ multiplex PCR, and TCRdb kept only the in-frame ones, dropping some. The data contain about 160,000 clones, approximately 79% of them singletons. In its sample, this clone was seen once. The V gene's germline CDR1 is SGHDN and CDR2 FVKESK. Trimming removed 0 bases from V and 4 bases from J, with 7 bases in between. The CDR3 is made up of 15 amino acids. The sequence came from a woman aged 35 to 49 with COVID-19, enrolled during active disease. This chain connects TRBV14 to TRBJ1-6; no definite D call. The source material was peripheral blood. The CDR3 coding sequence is TGTGCCAGCAGCCAAGACGCCACATATAATTCACCCCTCCACTTT. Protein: CASSQDATYNSPLHF.